This T cell receptor (beta chain) was documented in a study of post-analysis software for immune sequencing data (dated by TCRdb to between 2014 and 2017). Background for the entire study: Relapsing-remitting, secondary progressive and progressive-relapsing multiple sclerosis were recorded as disease courses, and subtype annotation was lacking for some patients. The patient repertoires were set against under 12 previously published healthy control repertoires from donors whose ages ranged from roughly 6 to 26 years. A subset of samples was prepared in parallel using single-end sample barcoding, then pooled and co-amplified after Illumina adapter ligation. Results and caveats for the whole study, not just this receptor: Compared with controls, multiple sclerosis patients had significantly lower normalized Chao1 diversity, a finding suggesting substantial peripheral T-cell clonal expansion. When samples were clustered directly using the F measure, samples prepared in the same batch co-clustered strongly, which prompted a batch-effect correction. Significantly higher frequencies in patients than in controls were found for roughly 5 TRBV segments, including TRBV5-6, TRBV5-1 and TRBV20-1. The multiple sclerosis patient group was slightly younger than the control group.

A note on this clonotype: It lacks a known antigen. Within one base of it there is no much larger clone, and no base qualities were kept.

To demonstrate the VDJtools post-analysis software, TCR beta repertoires were profiled from the peripheral blood of 13 young patients with multiple sclerosis. Multiple sclerosis patients were children and adolescents aged about 6 to 15 years. The germline V gene (reference sequence) specifies MNHNY as CDR1 and SVGAGI as CDR2. Germline trimming amounts to 2 bases on V and 7 bases on J, with 12 as the count of junction bases outside the gene matches. Taken from cysteine to phenylalanine, the CDR3 has 17 residues. This entry keeps only the CDR3 DNA: 51 bases, framed from base 1. Libraries were prepared through PCR. Sequenced using an Illumina HiSeq 2500. Unique molecular identifiers were incorporated into TCR beta cDNA libraries to reduce PCR and sequencing biases. Every 1 to 10 million input T cells yielded approximately 500,000 cDNA molecules, meaning each molecule approximated one T cell. The patient libraries were prepared and sequenced using the same protocol as the earlier healthy control dataset. Samples belonging to the same batch were prepared together, multiplexed and sequenced on a shared HiSeq lane. The authors' pipeline ran thus. Raw barcoded reads were processed with MIGEC, and single-read molecular identifier groups were discarded before consensus assembly and CDR3 extraction. VDJtools was used for post-analysis of the clonotype tables, and diversity was normalized by down-sampling every dataset to the size of the smallest sample. Repertoire overlap clustering matched CDR3 amino acid but not nucleotide sequences to correct batch-related cross-sample contamination. The raw public data were reprocessed by TCRdb itself: fastp quality trimming at Q25, MiXCR clonotype calling, in-frame beta chains only. All rows with the same CDR3 protein become a single entry with the most common DNA and genes. It is TCRdb's table, rather than the study itself, that gives the V and J calls and clone size. Present in this sample are hundreds of thousands of distinct CDR3 sequences, 55% to 60% of which were seen just once. Around 10% of the sample comes from the top ten.

Sequenced: blood. Recombination linked TRBV6-6 to TRBJ2-1, with TRBD1 identical over 9 junction bases. The clonotype was recovered from a girl aged 2-10 years with multiple sclerosis. The CDR3 amino acid sequence is: CASSYDTGTGLDNEQFF. The nucleotide sequence reads as follows: TGTGCCAGCAGTTACGATACCGGGACAGGGCTTGATAATGAGCAGTTCTTC.